This T cell receptor beta chain stems from a study of regulatory T cells in long-lasting Graves disease. Study-wide findings and caveats: Persistent cases favored TRBV28, TRBJ1-2 and TRBJ2-5. Possibly, too few samples lowered accuracy.

Researchers made TCR beta libraries by using iRepertoire HTBI primers and running Arm-PCR on CDR3 regions. TCRdb called the multiplex PCR reads again in MiXCR, with one record for every CDR3 protein. The sample holds roughly 450,000 distinct CDR3 sequences, around a fifth seen once. The V end lost 7 bases, the J end lost 4 bases, and 10 bases lay between the germline ends. Germline loops: CDR1 SNHLY, CDR2 FYNNEI. The CDR3 is 12 amino acids. Time point given: persistent/refractory GD, antithyroid drugs over 5 years with positive TRAb. The authors made the TCR library using RNA they extracted from PBMCs. Graves' disease diagnoses followed American Thyroid Association guidelines. This clonotype was recorded many times. Its antigen is not identified.

Here the sequenced sample was peripheral blood mononuclear cells (PBMCs), taken when the disease was refractory, from a patient treated with antithyroid drugs. The V and J genes are TRBV2 and TRBJ1-2, with a possible D match to TRBD1 (6 bases). The TCR originated in a female donor with Graves disease. The CDR3 reads CASNTGTYGYTF. The CDR3 region has the DNA TGTGCCAGCAATACAGGGACCTATGGCTACACCTTC.